A selection of T cell receptor beta chains follows, all from one sample in a study of cytomegalovirus exposure and HLA in healthy donors. Method: immunoSEQ multiplex PCR; TCRdb's copy keeps in-frame clones and lacks some. The data contain 150,000 to 160,000 clones, 65% to 90% of them singletons. Sequences were obtained from PBMCs. The receptors here all came from a woman in her fifties or sixties in good health and CMV-seropositive. CDR3s include the opening cysteine and the closing phenylalanine or tryptophan. The D gene is left open where the match is weak. The listing skips clone size in some rows; elsewhere it reads once, few, many or a size class.

abundance	v_gene	d_gene	j_gene	CDR3aa	CDR3nt
.	TRBV28	TRBD1	TRBJ1-2	CASSLWDRGIYGYTF	TGTGCCAGCAGTTTATGGGACAGGGGGATCTATGGCTACACCTTC
.	TRBV9	TRBD2	TRBJ2-3	CASSVGGGPLDTQYF	TGTGCCAGCAGCGTAGGCGGGGGGCCATTAGATACGCAGTATTTT
.	TRBV2	.	TRBJ2-3	CASRIQGRTQYF	TGTGCCAGCAGGATACAGGGAAGAACGCAGTATTTT
.	TRBV7-9	TRBD2	TRBJ2-7	CASSRTSGGLLGSYEQYF	TGTGCCAGCAGCAGAACTAGCGGGGGGCTACTAGGGTCCTACGAGCAGTACTTC
.	TRBV2	.	TRBJ2-4	CASTAYGGETKNIQYF	TGTGCCAGCACTGCCTATGGCGGGGAGACCAAAAACATTCAGTACTTC
.	TRBV7-6	TRBD1	TRBJ2-6	CASSLGAGGSGANVLTF	TGTGCCAGCAGCTTAGGCGCAGGGGGTTCTGGGGCCAACGTCCTGACTTTC
.	TRBV6-5	.	TRBJ1-2	CASSFHPVYGYTF	TGTGCCAGCAGTTTTCACCCAGTCTATGGCTACACCTTC
.	TRBV6-5	TRBD1	TRBJ2-1	CASSYSVDRVGNEQFF	TGTGCCAGCAGTTACTCGGTGGACAGGGTGGGGAATGAGCAGTTCTTC
.	TRBV2	.	TRBJ2-3	CASSRELNTDTQYF	TGTGCCAGCAGCCGAGAGTTAAACACAGATACGCAGTATTTT
few	TRBV19	.	TRBJ2-3	CASSIGTQRTDTQYF	TGTGCCAGTAGTATTGGGACTCAGCGGACAGATACGCAGTATTTT
.	TRBV2	.	TRBJ2-6	CASRRLGDSGANVLTF	TGTGCCAGCAGGAGACTGGGTGACTCTGGGGCCAACGTCCTGACTTTC
.	TRBV6-5	TRBD1	TRBJ2-1	CASSPGQGISREQFF	TGTGCCAGCAGCCCGGGACAGGGAATTTCCAGAGAGCAGTTCTTC
.	TRBV7-4	.	TRBJ2-2	CASSNQALATGELFF	TGTGCCAGCAGCAACCAGGCCTTAGCGACCGGGGAGCTGTTTTTT
.	TRBV10-2	TRBD2	TRBJ2-3	CASSGLAGLVDTQYF	TGCGCCAGCAGTGGATTAGCGGGGTTAGTCGATACGCAGTATTTT
.	TRBV5-1	.	TRBJ1-2	CASSLAGEVSYGYTF	TGCGCCAGCAGCTTGGCGGGGGAAGTCTCCTATGGCTACACCTTC
few	TRBV9	.	TRBJ2-2	CASTSTHRSGTGELFF	TGTGCCAGCACCTCGACCCACCGTTCGGGCACCGGGGAGCTGTTTTTT
.	TRBV7-9	.	TRBJ2-7	CASSLVGNHEQYF	TGTGCCAGCAGCTTAGTCGGGAACCACGAGCAGTACTTC
.	TRBV13	TRBD1	TRBJ1-1	CASSFLGPGGPNTEAFF	TGTGCCAGCAGCTTCTTGGGCCCAGGGGGGCCGAACACTGAAGCTTTCTTT
.	TRBV4-2	.	TRBJ2-7	CASSQDLGPGWEQYF	TGTGCCAGCAGCCAAGATCTGGGGCCTGGTTGGGAGCAGTACTTC
.	TRBV28	.	TRBJ1-3	CASSLTSANGNTIYF	TGTGCCAGCAGTTTGACATCAGCCAACGGAAACACCATATATTTT
.	TRBV9	TRBD1	TRBJ1-6	CASSVYPTGVNSPLHF	TGTGCCAGCAGCGTATACCCGACAGGGGTTAATTCACCCCTCCACTTT
.	TRBV2	.	TRBJ1-3	CASKIDDFSGNTIYF	TGTGCCAGCAAGATAGATGACTTCTCTGGAAACACCATATATTTT
.	TRBV7-2	.	TRBJ2-5	CASSLARGPIKYQETQYF	TGTGCCAGCAGCTTAGCGAGAGGGCCGATTAAGTACCAAGAGACCCAGTACTTC
.	TRBV7-2	.	TRBJ1-1	CASSSGPANTEAFF	TGTGCCAGCAGCTCAGGTCCAGCGAACACTGAAGCTTTCTTT
.	TRBV1	.	TRBJ2-2	CTSSPGDRCNTGELFF	TGCACCAGCAGCCCGGGGGACAGGTGCAACACCGGGGAGCTGTTTTTT
once	TRBV7-9	.	TRBJ2-2	CASSLARRAGTGELFF	TGTGCCAGCAGCTTAGCGCGCAGGGCCGGCACCGGGGAGCTGTTTTTT
.	TRBV2	TRBD2	TRBJ2-1	CASSGGGNEQFF	TGTGCCAGCTCCGGGGGGGGCAATGAGCAGTTCTTC
.	TRBV5-1	.	TRBJ1-5	CASSLDGGGSQPQHF	TGCGCCAGCAGCTTGGACGGGGGAGGTAGTCAGCCCCAGCATTTT
.	TRBV10-1	.	TRBJ1-5	CASISAGDQPQHF	TGCGCCAGCATCTCGGCAGGGGACCAGCCCCAGCATTTT
.	TRBV5-6	TRBD2	TRBJ2-1	CASSSPEMGGEQFF	TGTGCCAGCAGTTCACCTGAGATGGGGGGGGAGCAGTTCTTC
few	TRBV12-5	.	TRBJ1-2	CASGLVPLDFTYGYTF	TGTGCTAGTGGTTTGGTACCCCTGGACTTTACCTATGGCTACACCTTC
.	TRBV10-3	TRBD2	TRBJ2-2	CAISEGAGKGGELFF	TGTGCCATCAGTGAGGGAGCGGGGAAGGGCGGGGAGCTGTTTTTT
.	TRBV2	TRBD2	TRBJ2-2	CASNRVAGGTGELFF	TGTGCCAGCAACAGAGTAGCGGGGGGAACCGGGGAGCTGTTTTTT
.	TRBV11-3	TRBD2	TRBJ2-1	CASSLGTSGAYNEQFF	TGTGCCAGCAGCTTGGGGACTAGCGGGGCTTACAATGAGCAGTTCTTC
.	TRBV19	.	TRBJ2-4	CASSHGSSGYIQYF	TGTGCCAGTAGCCACGGGAGTTCGGGGTACATTCAGTACTTC
.	TRBV6-1	TRBD1	TRBJ1-2	CATQGRGVIYGYTF	TGTGCCACGCAAGGCAGGGGGGTAATCTATGGCTACACCTTC
.	TRBV29-1	TRBD1	TRBJ1-1	CSVEQGGGGTEAFF	TGCAGCGTTGAACAGGGGGGCGGAGGCACTGAAGCTTTCTTT
.	TRBV4-1	TRBD1	TRBJ2-7	CASSQDAGRGREQYF	TGCGCCAGCAGCCAAGATGCAGGCAGGGGGCGAGAGCAGTACTTC
.	TRBV5-6	.	TRBJ2-7	CASSLRQGGYEQYF	TGTGCCAGCAGCTTGAGGCAGGGGGGTTACGAGCAGTACTTC
.	TRBV5-4	.	TRBJ1-2	CASSYPDSYGYTF	TGTGCCAGCAGCTATCCGGACAGCTATGGCTACACCTTC
few	TRBV19	TRBD2	TRBJ2-7	CASSMGLATYEQYF	TGTGCCAGTAGTATGGGACTAGCGACCTACGAGCAGTACTTC
.	TRBV12-2	.	TRBJ1-2	CASRLMVGKGYTF	TGTGCAAGTCGCTTAATGGTCGGGAAAGGCTACACCTTC
.	TRBV9	.	TRBJ1-3	CASSGARNTIYF	TGTGCCAGCAGCGGGGCCAGAAACACCATATATTTT
.	TRBV6-4	.	TRBJ1-6	CASSVDQGSPLHF	TGTGCCAGCAGTGTAGACCAGGGATCACCCCTCCACTTT
few	TRBV2	TRBD2	TRBJ2-1	CASSGTSGGSSYNEQFF	TGTGCCAGCAGTGGGACTAGCGGAGGGAGCTCCTACAATGAGCAGTTCTTC
.	TRBV19	.	TRBJ2-2	CASSRLNTGELFF	TGTGCCAGTAGTAGACTGAACACCGGGGAGCTGTTTTTT
.	TRBV25-1	TRBD1	TRBJ1-2	CASSALDGGQVYGYTF	TGTGCCAGCAGTGCCCTAGATGGAGGACAGGTCTATGGCTACACCTTC
.	TRBV4-3	TRBD2	TRBJ2-1	CASSQDRLAGGINLNEQFF	TGCGCCAGCAGCCAAGATAGGCTAGCGGGGGGTATAAATCTCAATGAGCAGTTCTTC
.	TRBV28	TRBD1	TRBJ2-7	CASPRDRGNEQYF	TGTGCCAGCCCCCGGGACAGGGGGAACGAGCAGTACTTC
.	TRBV27	TRBD1	TRBJ2-3	CASSFGQGQDTQYF	TGTGCCAGCAGTTTCGGACAGGGCCAAGATACGCAGTATTTT
.	TRBV30	.	TRBJ1-6	CAWSVWPNNSPLHF	TGTGCCTGGAGTGTGTGGCCCAATAATTCACCCCTCCACTTT
.	TRBV6-5	TRBD1	TRBJ1-2	CASSYGAAGGEGYTF	TGTGCCAGCAGTTACGGGGCGGCAGGGGGCGAAGGCTACACCTTC
.	TRBV27	TRBD1	TRBJ1-4	CASQRQGAGEKLFF	TGTGCCAGCCAAAGACAGGGGGCGGGCGAAAAACTGTTTTTT
.	TRBV5-1	TRBD2	TRBJ2-3	CASSLGASGRTDTQYF	TGCGCCAGCAGCTTGGGAGCTAGCGGTCGCACAGATACGCAGTATTTT